The 8 T cell receptor beta chains below all came from one sample that was sequenced in a study of shared clonotypes between healthy human individuals. Data came from immunoSEQ multiplex PCR; TCRdb stores just in-frame clones and leaves some out. Of fewer than 3 million clones in the sample, 85% to 95% were seen once. Sequenced input: naive CD4+ T cells from PBMCs. Subset noted: CD45RA+ positively selected. Receptor source: a man in his late teens or twenties in good health. Some clones in this sample may be carry-over from other donors' samples.

The chain carries TRBV28 and TRBJ1-5, with a possible D match to TRBD1 (5 bases). V lost 3 bases and J lost 0, with 9 bases in between. The CDR3 sequence is 15 residues long. CDR1 is MDHEN, CDR2 SYDVKM, per germline. The CDR3 sequence: CASSLPGHSNQPQHF. Written as DNA, the CDR3 is TGTGCCAGCAGTTTGCCTGGACATAGCAATCAGCCCCAGCATTTT.

A remark on this clone: One end of the junction varies from germline; a read error may be responsible. This chain joins TRBV14 and TRBJ2-3, with 11 nucleotides matching TRBD2. There are 13 residues in the CDR3. Germline assignment: CDR1 SGHDN and CDR2 FVKESK. The CDR3 loop is CASSQALAGVKKF. The CDR3 coding sequence is TGTGCCAGCAGCCAAGCACTAGCGGGAGTGAAGAAGTTT.

CDR3 nucleotides: TGTGCCTATAAGGAGGGCAGCGGGAGAAACAATGAGCAGTTCTTC. It encodes CAYKEGSGRNNEQFF. This sequence joins TRBV7-3 and TRBJ2-1; TRBD2 agrees at 8 bases. After removal of 11 bases from V and 5 bases from J, the junction contained 14 bases not matched to a gene. Germline loops: CDR1 SGHTA, CDR2 FQGTGA. This CDR3 comprises 15 residues.

This chain links TRBV27 with TRBJ2-3, with D possibly matching TRBD2 (5 bases). There are 14 residues in the CDR3. V gave up 6 bases and J gave up 4 bases, with 14 bases separating them. Germline CDR1 MNHEY, CDR2 SMNVEV (reference sequence). CDR3: CASRRLAGPDTQYF. CDR3 sequence (DNA): TGTGCCAGCAGGAGGCTAGCTGGGCCAGATACGCAGTATTTT.

The rearrangement links TRBV29-1 to TRBJ2-1, with no clear D. Between the trimmed V and J ends, which lost 3 bases and 10 bases, there was a span of 13 bases. The CDR3 totals 12 residues. CDR1 SQVTM and CDR2 ANQGSEA come from the germline V gene. CDR3 protein: CSVDTKKYEQFF. CDR3 nucleotide sequence: TGCAGCGTTGATACGAAGAAGTACGAGCAGTTCTTC.

The chain combines TRBV5-1 with TRBJ2-1; TRBD2 agrees at 7 bases. V lost 3 bases and J lost 2; bases outside the gene matches: 5. This CDR3 has 15 residues. CDR1 is SGHRS and CDR2 is YFSETQ in the germline V gene. The CDR3 sequence: CASSSSSGPYNEQFF. CDR3 DNA: TGCGCCAGCAGCTCCTCTAGCGGACCCTACAATGAGCAGTTCTTC.

V and J are TRBV28 and TRBJ1-5; D is ambiguous. Germline assignment: CDR1 MDHEN and CDR2 SYDVKM. V dropped 2 bases and J dropped 6 bases, with 14 bases sitting between them. The CDR3 loop spans 15 amino acids. The CDR3 DNA reads as TGTGCCAGCAGTTTAGAAGGCACAAGGCGTCAGCCCCAGCATTTT. This translates into CASSLEGTRRQPQHF.

V usage is TRBV2 and J usage is TRBJ2-5; D tentatively fits TRBD1 or TRBD2 (5 bases each). V lost 6 bases and J 5 bases, leaving 13 bases between the germline ends. The CDR3 is 13 residues long. CDR1 is SNHLY, CDR2 FYNNEI, per germline. CDR3 DNA: TGTGCCAGCAGCGCGGACGGGACGGAGACCCAGTACTTC. It yields the protein CASSADGTETQYF. Looking up the rest from reference TRBV2 and TRBJ2-5 gives the full variable domain: EPEVTQTPSHQVTQMGQEVILRCVPISNHLYFYWYRQILGQKVEFLVSFYNNEISEKSEIFDDQFSVERPDGSNFTLKIRSTKLEDSAMYFCASSADGTETQYFGPGTRLLVL.